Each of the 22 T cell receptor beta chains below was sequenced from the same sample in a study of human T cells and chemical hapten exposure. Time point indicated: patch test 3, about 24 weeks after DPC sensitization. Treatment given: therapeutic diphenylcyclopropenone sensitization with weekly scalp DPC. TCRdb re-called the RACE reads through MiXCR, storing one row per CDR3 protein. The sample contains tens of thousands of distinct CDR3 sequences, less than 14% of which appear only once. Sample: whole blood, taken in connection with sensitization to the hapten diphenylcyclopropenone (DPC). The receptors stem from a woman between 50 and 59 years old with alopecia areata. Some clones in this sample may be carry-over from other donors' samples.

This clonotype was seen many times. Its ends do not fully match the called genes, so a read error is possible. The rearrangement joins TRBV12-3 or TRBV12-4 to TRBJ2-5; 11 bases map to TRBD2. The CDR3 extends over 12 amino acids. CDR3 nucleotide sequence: TGTGCCAGCAGTTTTAGCGGGAGGGTGCTTGACTTC. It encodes CASSFSGRVLDF.

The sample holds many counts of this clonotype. Here the CDR3 reads CASSRRLADADTQYF. CDR3 DNA: TGTGCCAGCAGCCGGCGACTAGCGGATGCAGATACGCAGTATTTT. The chain links TRBV7-2 to TRBJ2-3; TRBD2 matches at 9 bases. Germline CDR1 SGHTA, CDR2 FQGNSA. The ends lost 5 bases at V and 4 bases at J; junction bases unmatched: 7. The CDR3 totals 15 residues.

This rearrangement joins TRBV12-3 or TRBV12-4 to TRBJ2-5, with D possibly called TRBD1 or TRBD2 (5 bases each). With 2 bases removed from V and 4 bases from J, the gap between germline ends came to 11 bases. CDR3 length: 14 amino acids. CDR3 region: CASSLTGPLETQYF. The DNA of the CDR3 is TGTGCCAGCAGTTTAACGGGGCCACTAGAGACCCAGTACTTC.

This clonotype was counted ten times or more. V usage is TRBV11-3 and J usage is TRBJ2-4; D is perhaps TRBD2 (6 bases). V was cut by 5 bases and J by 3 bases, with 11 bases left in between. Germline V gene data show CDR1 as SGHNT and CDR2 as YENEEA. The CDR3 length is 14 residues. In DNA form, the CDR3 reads TGTGCCAGCAGCGTAGGAGGGGACAAAAACATTCAGTACTTC. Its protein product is CASSVGGDKNIQYF. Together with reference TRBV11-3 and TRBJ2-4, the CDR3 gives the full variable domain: EAGVVQSPRYKIIEKKQPVAFWCNPISGHNTLYWYLQNLGQGPELLIRYENEEAVDDSQLPKDRFSAERLKGVDSTLKIQPAELGDSAVYLCASSVGGDKNIQYFGAGTRLSVL.

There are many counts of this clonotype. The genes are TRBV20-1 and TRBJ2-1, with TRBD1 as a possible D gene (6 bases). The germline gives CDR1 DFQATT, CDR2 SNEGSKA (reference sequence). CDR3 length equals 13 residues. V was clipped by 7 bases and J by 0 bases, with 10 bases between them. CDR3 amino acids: CSGRGSSYNEQFF. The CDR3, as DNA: TGCAGTGGCAGGGGAAGCTCCTACAATGAGCAGTTCTTC.

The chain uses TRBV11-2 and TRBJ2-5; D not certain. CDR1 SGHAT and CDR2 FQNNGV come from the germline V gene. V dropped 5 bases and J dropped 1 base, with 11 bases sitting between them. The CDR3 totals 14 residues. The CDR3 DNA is TGTGCCAGCAGCCCGTCCAGCGTCCAAGAGACCCAGTACTTC. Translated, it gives CASSPSSVQETQYF.

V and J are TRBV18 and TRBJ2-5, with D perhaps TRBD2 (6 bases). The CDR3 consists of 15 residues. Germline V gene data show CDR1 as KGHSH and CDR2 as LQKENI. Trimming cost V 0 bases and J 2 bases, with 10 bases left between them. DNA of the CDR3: TGTGCCAGCTCACCACCGGAGGGCAGGCAAGAGACCCAGTACTTC. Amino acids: CASSPPEGRQETQYF.

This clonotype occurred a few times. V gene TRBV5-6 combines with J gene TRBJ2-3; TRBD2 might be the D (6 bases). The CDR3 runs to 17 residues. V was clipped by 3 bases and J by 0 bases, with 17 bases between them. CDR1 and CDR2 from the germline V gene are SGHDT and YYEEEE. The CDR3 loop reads CASSSPGLSFSTDTQYF. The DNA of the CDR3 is TGTGCCAGCAGCTCACCGGGACTGTCGTTTAGCACAGATACGCAGTATTTT.

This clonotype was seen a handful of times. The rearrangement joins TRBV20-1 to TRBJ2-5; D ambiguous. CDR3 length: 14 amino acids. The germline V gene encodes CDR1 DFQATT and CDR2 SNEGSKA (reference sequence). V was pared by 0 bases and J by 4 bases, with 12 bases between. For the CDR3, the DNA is TGCAGTGCTAGAGAACGGACCCGAGGAGAGACCCAGTACTTC. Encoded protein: CSARERTRGETQYF.

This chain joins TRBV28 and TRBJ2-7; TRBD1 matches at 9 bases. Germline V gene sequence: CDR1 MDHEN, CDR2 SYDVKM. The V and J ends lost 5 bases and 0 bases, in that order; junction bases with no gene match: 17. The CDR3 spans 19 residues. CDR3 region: CASSPRRDRAAFSSYEQYF. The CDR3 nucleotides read TGTGCCAGCAGTCCACGCCGGGACAGGGCCGCATTTAGCTCCTACGAGCAGTACTTC.

The CDR3 nucleotides read TGTGCCAGCAGTTTATCCGGACACATCACCGGGGAGCTGTTTTTT. Residues: CASSLSGHITGELFF. The chain recombines TRBV28 with TRBJ2-2; maybe TRBD1 (5 bases). The V gene lost 1 base and the J gene lost 4 bases, with 10 bases spanning the gap. This CDR3 contains 15 residues. Germline V gene lookup returns CDR1 MDHEN and CDR2 SYDVKM.

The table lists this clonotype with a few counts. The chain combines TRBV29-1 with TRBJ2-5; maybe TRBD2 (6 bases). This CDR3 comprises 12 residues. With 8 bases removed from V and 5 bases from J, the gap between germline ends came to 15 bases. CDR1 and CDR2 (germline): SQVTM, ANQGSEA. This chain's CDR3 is CSSRRDGETQYF. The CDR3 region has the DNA TGCAGCTCCCGGCGGGATGGGGAGACCCAGTACTTC.

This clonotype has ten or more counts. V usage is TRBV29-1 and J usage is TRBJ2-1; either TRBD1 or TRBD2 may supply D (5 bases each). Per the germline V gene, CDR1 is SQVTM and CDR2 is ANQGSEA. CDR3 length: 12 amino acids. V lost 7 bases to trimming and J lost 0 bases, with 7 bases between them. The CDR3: CSGGSSYNEQFF. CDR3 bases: TGCAGCGGGGGGAGCTCCTACAATGAGCAGTTCTTC.

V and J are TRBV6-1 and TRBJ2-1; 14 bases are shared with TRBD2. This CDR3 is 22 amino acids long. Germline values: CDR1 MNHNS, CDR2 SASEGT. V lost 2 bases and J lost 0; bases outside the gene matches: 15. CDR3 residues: CASSESWDRRLAGGPSYNEQFF. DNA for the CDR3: TGTGCCAGCAGTGAAAGCTGGGACAGAAGACTAGCGGGAGGGCCCTCCTACAATGAGCAGTTCTTC.

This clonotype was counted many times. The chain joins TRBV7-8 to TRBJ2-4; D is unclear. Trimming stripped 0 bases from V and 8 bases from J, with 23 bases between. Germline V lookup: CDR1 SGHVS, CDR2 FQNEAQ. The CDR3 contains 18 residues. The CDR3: CASSLAASALASRDIQYF. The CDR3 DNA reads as TGTGCCAGCAGCTTAGCAGCCAGCGCTCTGGCCTCTCGGGACATTCAGTACTTC. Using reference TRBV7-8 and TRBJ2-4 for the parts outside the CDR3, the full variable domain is GAGVSQSPRYKVAKRGQDVALRCDPISGHVSLFWYQQALGQGPEFLTYFQNEAQLDKSGLPSDRFFAERPEGSVSTLKIQRTQQEDSAVYLCASSLAASALASRDIQYFGAGTRLSVL.

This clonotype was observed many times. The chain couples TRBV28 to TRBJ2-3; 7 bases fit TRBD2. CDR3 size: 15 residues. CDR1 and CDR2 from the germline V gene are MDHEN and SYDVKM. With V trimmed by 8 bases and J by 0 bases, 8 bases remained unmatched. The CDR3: CASRLAEFSTDTQYF. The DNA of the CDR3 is TGTGCCAGCCGTCTAGCGGAGTTCAGCACAGATACGCAGTATTTT. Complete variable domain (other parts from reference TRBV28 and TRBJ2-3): DVKVTQSSRYLVKRTGEKVFLECVQDMDHENMFWYRQDPGLGLRLIYFSYDVKMKEKGDIPEGYSVSREKKERFSLILESASTNQTSMYLCASRLAEFSTDTQYFGPGTRLTVL.

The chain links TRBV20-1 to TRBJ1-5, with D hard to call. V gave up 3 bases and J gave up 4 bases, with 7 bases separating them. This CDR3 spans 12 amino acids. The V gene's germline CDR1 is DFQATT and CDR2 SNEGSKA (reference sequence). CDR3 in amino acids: CSARPGNQPQHF. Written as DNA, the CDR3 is TGCAGTGCTAGGCCAGGTAATCAGCCCCAGCATTTT.

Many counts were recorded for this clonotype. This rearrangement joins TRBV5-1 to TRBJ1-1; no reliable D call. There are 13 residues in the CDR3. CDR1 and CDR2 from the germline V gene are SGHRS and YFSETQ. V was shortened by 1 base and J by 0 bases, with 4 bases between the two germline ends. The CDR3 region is CASSLWVNTEAFF. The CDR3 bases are TGCGCCAGCAGCTTGTGGGTGAACACTGAAGCTTTCTTT. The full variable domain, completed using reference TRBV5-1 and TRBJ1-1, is KAGVTQTPRYLIKTRGQQVTLSCSPISGHRSVSWYQQTPGQGLQFLFEYFSETQRNKGNFPGRFSGRQFSNSRSEMNVSTLELGDSALYLCASSLWVNTEAFFGQGTRLTVV.

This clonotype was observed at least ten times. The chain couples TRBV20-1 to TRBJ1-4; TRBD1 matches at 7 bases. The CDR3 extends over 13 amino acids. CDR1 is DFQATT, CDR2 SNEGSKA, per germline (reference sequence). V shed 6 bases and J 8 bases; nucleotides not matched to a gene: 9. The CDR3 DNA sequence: TGCAGTGCCAGACCCGGAGGGGGCGAAAAACTGTTTTTT. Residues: CSARPGGGEKLFF.

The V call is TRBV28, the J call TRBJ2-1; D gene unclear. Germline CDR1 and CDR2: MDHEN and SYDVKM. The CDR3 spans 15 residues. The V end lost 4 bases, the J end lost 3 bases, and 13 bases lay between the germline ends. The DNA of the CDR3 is TGTGCCAGCAGTTCACGTGCCCTTTACTACAATGAGCAGTTCTTC. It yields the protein CASSSRALYYNEQFF.

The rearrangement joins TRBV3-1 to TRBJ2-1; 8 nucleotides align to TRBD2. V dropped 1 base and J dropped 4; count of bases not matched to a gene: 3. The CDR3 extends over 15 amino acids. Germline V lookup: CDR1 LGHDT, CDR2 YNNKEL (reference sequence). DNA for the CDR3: TGTGCCAGCAGCCAAGGGCGGGAGGTTTACAATGAGCAGTTCTTC. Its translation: CASSQGREVYNEQFF.

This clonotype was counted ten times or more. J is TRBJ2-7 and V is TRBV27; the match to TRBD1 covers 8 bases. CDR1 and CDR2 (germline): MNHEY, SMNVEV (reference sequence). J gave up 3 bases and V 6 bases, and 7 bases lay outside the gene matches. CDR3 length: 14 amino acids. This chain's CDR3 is CASRRTGPFYEQYF. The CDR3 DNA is TGTGCCAGCAGGCGGACAGGGCCCTTCTACGAGCAGTACTTC.